This TCR beta chain was sequenced in a study of T-cell memory formation after mild COVID-19 (dated by TCRdb to the early 2020s). Describing the broader study: Most TCR sequence clusters were specific to one of the two donors. Two young, previously healthy adult volunteers made up the cohort, one male and one female. In a couple of donors, T-cell clones that expanded and contracted after mild COVID-19 were tracked by sequencing TCRalpha and TCRbeta repertoires over time.

PBMCs were isolated by Ficoll-Paque density gradient centrifugation. To note about this clonotype: Its recognized antigen is unknown. No base qualities exist here, and no much larger clone lies one base off it.

V and J are trimmed by 6 bases and 4 bases, and the gene matches miss 0 bases of the junction. Taken from the germline V gene, the CDR1 and CDR2 loops are SNHLY and FYNNEI. Spanning cysteine to phenylalanine, the CDR3 consists of 13 amino acids. The DNA shown is the 39-base CDR3, in frame from base 1. Points the paper makes about the study in general: SARS-CoV-2 specificity of the second-wave clones peaking on day 37 was not confirmed. The study covered only a couple of mild cases, and larger cohorts including severe cases with pre-infection samples were considered necessary. Some responding clones were detected in pre-infection memory, which suggested that pre-existing cross-reactive memory T cells had joined the SARS-CoV-2 response. Contracting CD4+ clones were found mainly in CM and EM memory subsets, while CD8+ clones were enriched in EMRA. Balanced CD4/CD8 phenotypes were observed for clones contracting from day 15 to 85, whereas a bias towards CD4+ was observed for a second wave of clones expanding from day 15 to 37.

The reads were generated on an Illumina NovaSeq 6000. TCRalpha and TCRbeta cDNA libraries were built by 5'RACE with constant-segment primers, adding sample barcodes and unique molecular identifiers. Trizol reagent was used to extract RNA from every sample. Amplification of the libraries took two PCR steps, and the second step added a second sample barcode plus Illumina TruSeq adapters. The libraries were sequenced on an Illumina NovaSeq using 2 x 150 bp paired-end reads. The source study handled its data this way. The reads were demultiplexed and collapsed into UMI-guided consensus sequences using migec v1.2.7. Using mixcr v2.1.11, UMI consensuses were aligned to TRA and TRB V and J templates and then assembled into clonotypes. A clonotype was counted as expanded or contracted only when both edgeR and NoisET called the clonotype significant, with the noise models trained on biological replicates. For edgeR calls, the cutoffs were a false discovery rate-adjusted p below 0.01 and a log2 fold-change threshold of 1. As an exploratory analysis of dynamics, PCA with hierarchical clustering was applied to max-normalized trajectories of the 1000 most abundant clonotypes. The CD4 or CD8 phenotype of responding clones was assigned using the separately sequenced CD4+ and CD8+ repertoires. TCRdb trimmed public reads at Q25 via fastp, called clones via MiXCR and kept in-frame beta chains. Here each entry gathers all rows of one CDR3 protein and keeps the most common genes and DNA. What appears here as the V and J calls and clone size reflects TCRdb's work, not the paper's. Counted in this sample were some 490,000 distinct CDR3 sequences; around a sixth of them appeared once. The biggest ten clones account for roughly 12% of the sample.

Material: PBMCs or a T cell subset sorted from them (not recorded which). The chain is encoded by TRBV2 joined to TRBJ2-2, with 9 middle bases fitting TRBD1. This TCR derives from an adult woman who had mild COVID-19 (a few samples of this study predate the infection). The sample titles of this study are shuffled in the database, so cell type and time point are left out; the donor was told from shared clones. The sequenced DNA: TGTGCCAGCAGGACAGGGGGCACCGGGGAGCTGTTTTTT. It encodes CASRTGGTGELFF.